One sample yielded the 22 T cell receptor beta chains listed below, sequenced in a study of Ad26.COV2.S vaccination and SARS-CoV-2 variants (dated by TCRdb to 2020 to 2022). Receptor amplification or capture employed the immunoSEQ multiplex PCR assay. The table was pulled from immuneACCESS by TCRdb, which kept in-frame rearrangements only. Such tables lose some clones; where checked, under half of the loss comes from unresolved V genes, and the rest has no known cause. In all, the sample holds nearly 400,000 clones, and 89% of those were seen once. Approximately 1.9% of the sample rests with the top ten. The treatment or condition label, read with the paper, signifies: 15 to 20 received Ad26.COV2.S at low or high dose, single or two shots; several received placebo; per-sample allocation not given. Repertoires of vaccine and placebo recipients were sequenced from samples taken on day 63 after the first injection.

Sequencing used peripheral blood, obtained in a trial of Ad26.COV2.S vaccine versus placebo. These receptors came from a person between 18 and 65 years old who received the Ad26.COV2.S COVID-19 vaccine or a placebo.

CDR3 residues: CASSIGSGTYEQYF. The CDR3 nucleotides are TGTGCCAGTAGTATTGGTAGCGGGACATATGAGCAGTACTTC. The chain recombines TRBV19 with TRBJ2-7, with TRBD2 matching over 8 bases. The germline CDR1 and CDR2 sequences are LNHDA and SQIVND (reference sequence). J lost 7 bases, V lost 3 bases, and 8 bases had no gene match. This CDR3 comprises 14 residues. The entire variable domain, with the rest obtained from reference TRBV19 and TRBJ2-7, is as follows: DGGITQSPKYLFRKEGQNVTLSCEQNLNHDAMYWYRQDPGQGLRLIYYSQIVNDFQKGDIAEGYSVSREKKESFPLTVTSAQKNPTAFYLCASSIGSGTYEQYFGPGTRLTVT.

V usage is TRBV7-2 and J usage is TRBJ2-6, with a tentative D call TRBD1 (5 bases). This CDR3 is built from 14 residues. Trimming removed 5 bases at V and 4 bases at J, with 9 bases between. CDR1 and CDR2 from the germline V gene are SGHTA and FQGNSA. CDR3 sequence (DNA): TGTGCCAGCAGCCCAGGGATCGGGGCCAACGTCCTGACTTTC. Translation: CASSPGIGANVLTF.

This sequence joins TRBV6-4 and TRBJ1-4; TRBD1 aligns across 7 bases. V lost 8 bases to trimming and J lost 3 bases; unmatched junction nucleotides: 3. CDR3 size: 13 residues. Germline CDR1 reads MRHNA; CDR2 reads SNTAGT. The CDR3 coding sequence is TGTGCCAGCTCAAGGGGGCCTAATGAAAAACTGTTTTTT. This translates into CASSRGPNEKLFF.

The chain is built from TRBV20-1 and TRBJ2-3; no firm D call. This CDR3 spans 10 amino acids. With 6 bases removed from V and 8 bases from J, the gap between germline ends came to 9 bases. Germline loops: CDR1 DFQATT, CDR2 SNEGSKA (reference sequence). The CDR3 loop reads CSAPLGTQYF. The CDR3 region has the DNA TGCAGTGCCCCCCTGGGTACGCAGTATTTT.

This clone was found once. The chain recombines TRBV5-1 with TRBJ2-2; D is undetermined. Trimming pared 1 base from V and 1 base from J, leaving 11 bases between. Germline V CDR1 and CDR2: SGHRS, YFSETQ. This CDR3 is 16 amino acids long. The CDR3 region is CASSLFRQVNTGELFF. The CDR3 nucleotides are TGCGCCAGCAGCTTGTTTAGGCAGGTGAACACCGGGGAGCTGTTTTTT.

The chain joins TRBV19 to TRBJ2-2; TRBD1 matches 8 bases. J lost 4 bases, V lost 7 bases, and 11 bases had no gene match. Germline V lookup: CDR1 LNHDA, CDR2 SQIVND (reference sequence). The CDR3 covers 16 residues. CDR3 sequence: CASTSLQGASTGELFF. Here the CDR3 DNA reads TGTGCCAGTACCTCCCTTCAGGGGGCTAGCACCGGGGAGCTGTTTTTT.

The gene calls are TRBV30 and TRBJ1-5, with D maybe TRBD1 (6 bases). The germline V gene has CDR1 GTSNPN and CDR2 SVGIG (reference sequence). The CDR3 is made up of 13 amino acids. Between the trimmed V and J ends, which lost 0 bases and 6 bases, there was a span of 9 bases. The DNA of the CDR3 is TGTGCCTGGAGTGTTGGGGGCATTCAGCCCCAGCATTTT. Amino acid sequence: CAWSVGGIQPQHF.

This chain connects TRBV29-1 to TRBJ2-2; 10 bases are shared with TRBD2. CDR1 is SQVTM and CDR2 is ANQGSEA in the germline V gene. V shed 4 bases, J shed 8 bases, and the junction held 4 bases outside the gene matches. The CDR3 covers 13 residues. The CDR3 DNA reads as TGCAGCGTTGCGGGACTAGCGTATGGGGAGCTGTTTTTT. This codes for CSVAGLAYGELFF.

The rearrangement links TRBV6-2 or TRBV6-3 to TRBJ1-4, with D tentatively TRBD1 (5 bases). The CDR3 loop spans 15 amino acids. V was shortened by 6 bases and J by 3 bases, with 14 bases between the two germline ends. Per germline, CDR1 MNHEY and CDR2 SVGEGT. CDR3 bases: TGTGCCAGCAGCAGGCAGGGAGTACCTAATGAAAAACTGTTTTTT. Encoded protein: CASSRQGVPNEKLFF.

The J gene is TRBJ2-7, the V gene TRBV18; D tentatively reads TRBD1 or TRBD2 (5 bases each). The CDR3 is 14 amino acids. The germline V gene has CDR1 KGHSH and CDR2 LQKENI. V lost 3 bases and J 5 bases, leaving 14 bases between the germline ends. The CDR3 coding sequence is TGTGCCAGCTCACCCGTTGGGGGATTGAACGAGCAGTACTTC. Translating it yields CASSPVGGLNEQYF.

The chain carries TRBV30 and TRBJ1-2; 7 bases are a match to TRBD1. The germline gives CDR1 GTSNPN, CDR2 SVGIG (reference sequence). This CDR3 comprises 15 residues. V shed 0 bases and J 7 bases; nucleotides not matched to a gene: 11. The CDR3 region is CAWSVVPGGAVGYTF. The CDR3 DNA is TGTGCCTGGAGTGTAGTCCCAGGGGGGGCAGTTGGCTACACCTTC.

This clone was observed once. V usage is TRBV30 and J usage is TRBJ2-3, with TRBD2 identical over 9 bases. This CDR3 region has 14 residues. CDR1 is GTSNPN, CDR2 SVGIG, per germline (reference sequence). V lost 4 bases and J lost 1; bases outside the gene matches: 3. CDR3 nucleotide sequence: TGTGCCTGGAATAGCGGGAGTGGCACAGATACGCAGTATTTT. It specifies CAWNSGSGTDTQYF.

In nucleotides, the CDR3 is TGTGCCAGCAGCCAAGAACGGAGCCCCATTAATGAAAAACTGTTTTTT. Protein: CASSQERSPINEKLFF. The gene calls are TRBV4-2 and TRBJ1-4; no clear D gene. With 0 bases removed from V and 4 bases from J, the gap between germline ends came to 12 bases. The CDR3 covers 16 residues. Germline assignment: CDR1 LGHNA and CDR2 YNFKEQ.

This rearrangement joins TRBV5-6 to TRBJ2-3; D perhaps matches TRBD2 (7 bases). Per germline, CDR1 SGHDT and CDR2 YYEEEE. The ends were cut back, 2 bases at V and 2 bases at J, with 18 bases in the middle. This CDR3 region has 17 residues. In nucleotides, the CDR3 is TGTGCCAGCAGCTTCATAGGGGGGGCACTCGACACAGATACGCAGTATTTT. Translating gives CASSFIGGALDTDTQYF.

The chain couples TRBV7-2 to TRBJ2-7, with a possible D match to TRBD2 (6 bases). The germline CDR1 and CDR2 sequences are SGHTA and FQGNSA. The CDR3 contains 13 residues. The V gene lost 3 bases and the J gene lost 7 bases, with 13 bases spanning the gap. CDR3 DNA: TGTGCCAGCAGCTTGGGACTTGTGCGGGAGCAGTACTTC. Its translation: CASSLGLVREQYF.

The chain recombines TRBV19 with TRBJ1-1, with 12 bases matching TRBD1. Germline V gene sequence: CDR1 LNHDA, CDR2 SQIVND (reference sequence). V was clipped by 5 bases and J by 1 base; unmatched bases: 11. This CDR3 contains 18 residues. The CDR3 DNA follows: TGTGCCAGTAGTTCGAACCCGGGACAGGGGGCGACGAACACTGAAGCTTTCTTT. It yields the protein CASSSNPGQGATNTEAFF.

The chain is built from TRBV4-1 and TRBJ2-1; 14 bases align to TRBD2. There are 18 residues in the CDR3. The germline CDR1 and CDR2 sequences are MGHRA and YSYEKL. V shed 5 bases, J shed 0 bases, and the junction held 6 bases outside the gene matches. In DNA, the CDR3 is TGCGCCAGCAGCAGACTAGCGGGAGGGTCGAGCTCCTACAATGAGCAGTTCTTC. Translating gives CASSRLAGGSSSYNEQFF.

This rearrangement joins TRBV3-1 (or the pseudogene TRBV3-2) to TRBJ1-2; D is perhaps TRBD1 (6 bases). The germline V and J ends were trimmed by 4 bases and 4 bases, with 10 bases remaining between them. Per germline, CDR1 LGHDT and CDR2 YNNKEL (reference sequence). This CDR3 is 13 amino acids long. The CDR3 bases are TGTGCCAGCAGCCCCACAGGGCTCTATGGCTACACCTTC. This codes for CASSPTGLYGYTF.

The genes are TRBV6-5 and TRBJ2-2; no clear D gene. Trimming shortened V by 11 bases and J by 5 bases, and 12 bases separated the two germline ends. Per the germline V gene, CDR1 is MNHEY and CDR2 is SVGAGI. CDR3 length equals 12 residues. The CDR3: CALRSLTGELFF. The CDR3 DNA reads TGTGCCCTAAGGAGTTTGACCGGGGAGCTGTTTTTT.

The chain employs TRBV2 and TRBJ1-2; 8 bases align to TRBD1. Germline loops: CDR1 SNHLY, CDR2 FYNNEI. The CDR3 is 14 amino acids. V lost 0 bases to trimming and J lost 6 bases; unmatched junction nucleotides: 3. The CDR3 reads CASSEALQGDGYTF. CDR3 DNA sequence: TGTGCCAGCAGTGAAGCGCTACAGGGGGATGGCTACACCTTC. Using reference TRBV2 and TRBJ1-2 for the parts outside the CDR3, the full variable domain is EPEVTQTPSHQVTQMGQEVILRCVPISNHLYFYWYRQILGQKVEFLVSFYNNEISEKSEIFDDQFSVERPDGSNFTLKIRSTKLEDSAMYFCASSEALQGDGYTFGSGTRLTVV.

This chain uses TRBV4-3 with TRBJ1-2; D perhaps matches TRBD1 (6 bases). V lost 4 bases and J lost 6, with 24 bases in between. The CDR3 covers 17 residues. Germline CDR1 LGHNA, CDR2 YSLEER. The CDR3 coding sequence is TGCGCCAGCAGCCCCCAAGCAGGGGCTAGGGGAAAGGATGGCTACACCTTC. As protein: CASSPQAGARGKDGYTF.

This chain links TRBV6-4 with TRBJ1-1; no definite D call. The CDR3 extends over 17 amino acids. In germline, CDR1 is MRHNA, CDR2 SNTAGT. V was clipped by 2 bases and J by 0 bases, with 16 bases between them. The CDR3 loop is CASSDLARHKVNTEAFF. The CDR3 nucleotides are TGTGCCAGCAGTGACCTTGCCAGACATAAAGTGAACACTGAAGCTTTCTTT.